This T cell receptor (beta chain) was recorded in a study of shared clonotypes between healthy human individuals. Germline CDR1 SGHDT, CDR2 YYEEEE. The CDR3 has 13 amino acids. The germline V and J ends were trimmed by 2 bases and 6 bases, with 11 bases remaining between them. TCRdb's copy holds only in-frame clones and misses some; the assay was immunoSEQ multiplex PCR. Of a few million clones listed, more than 80% are singletons. Broader study findings: With few donors, the genetic and exposure-history diversity represented was limited. All-four-donor shared clonotypes had higher generation probabilities than non-shared clonotypes did.

Points on this clone: Its antigen is still unknown.

The sequence came from a man younger than 35 in good health. The chain uses TRBV5-6 and TRBJ2-5; tentatively, D is TRBD1 (6 bases). Sequencing used naive CD4+ T cells sorted from blood. Described subset: CD45RA+ positively selected. The CDR3 sequence is CASSFWQGKTQYF. The CDR3 DNA sequence: TGTGCCAGCAGCTTCTGGCAGGGGAAGACCCAGTACTTC.